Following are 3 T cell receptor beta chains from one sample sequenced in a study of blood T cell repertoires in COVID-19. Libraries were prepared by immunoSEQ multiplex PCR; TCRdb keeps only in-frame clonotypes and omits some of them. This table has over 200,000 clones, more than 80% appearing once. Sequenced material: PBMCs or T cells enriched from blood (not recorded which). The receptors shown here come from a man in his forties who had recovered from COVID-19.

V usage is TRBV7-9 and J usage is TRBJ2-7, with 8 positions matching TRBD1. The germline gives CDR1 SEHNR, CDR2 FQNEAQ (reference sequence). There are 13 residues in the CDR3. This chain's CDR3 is CAILDREAYEQYF. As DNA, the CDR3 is TGTGCTATTTTGGACAGGGAAGCCTACGAGCAGTACTTC.

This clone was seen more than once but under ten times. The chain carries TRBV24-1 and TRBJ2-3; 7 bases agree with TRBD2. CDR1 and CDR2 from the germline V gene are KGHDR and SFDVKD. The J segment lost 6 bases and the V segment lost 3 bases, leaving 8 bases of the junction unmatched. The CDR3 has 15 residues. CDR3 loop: CATSDLGLETDTQYF. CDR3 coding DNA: TGTGCCACCAGTGATCTCGGACTAGAAACCGATACGCAGTATTTT.

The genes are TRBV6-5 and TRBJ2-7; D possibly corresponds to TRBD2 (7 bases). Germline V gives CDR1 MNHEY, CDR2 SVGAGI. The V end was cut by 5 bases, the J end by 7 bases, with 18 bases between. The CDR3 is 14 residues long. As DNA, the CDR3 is TGTGCCAGCAGTCCGAGGGGGGGGACCCCTGAGCAGTACTTC. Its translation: CASSPRGGTPEQYF.